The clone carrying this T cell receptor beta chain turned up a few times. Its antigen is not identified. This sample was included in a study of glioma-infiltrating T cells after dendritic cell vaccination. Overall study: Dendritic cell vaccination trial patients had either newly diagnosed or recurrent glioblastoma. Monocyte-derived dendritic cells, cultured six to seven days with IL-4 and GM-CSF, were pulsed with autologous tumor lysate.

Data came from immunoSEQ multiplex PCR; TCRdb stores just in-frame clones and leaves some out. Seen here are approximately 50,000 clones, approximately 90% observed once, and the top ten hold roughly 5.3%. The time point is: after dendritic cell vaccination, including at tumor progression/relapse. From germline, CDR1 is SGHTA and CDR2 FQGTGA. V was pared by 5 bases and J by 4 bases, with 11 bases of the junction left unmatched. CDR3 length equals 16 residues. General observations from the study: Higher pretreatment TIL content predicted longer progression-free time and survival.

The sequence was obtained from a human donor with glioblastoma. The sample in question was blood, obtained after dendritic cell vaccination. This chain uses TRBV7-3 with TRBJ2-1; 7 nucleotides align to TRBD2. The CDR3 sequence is CASSLTSGGSYNEQFF. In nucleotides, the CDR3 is TGTGCCAGCAGCCTGACTAGTGGCGGGAGTTACAATGAGCAGTTCTTC.